Below are 30 T cell receptor beta chains sequenced from a single sample in a study of T cell repertoires in cytomegalovirus infection (dated by TCRdb to between 2019 and 2020). The instrument given in TCRdb is Illumina HiSeq 1500. Using fastp at Q25 and MiXCR, TCRdb reprocessed the public reads and kept productive beta chains. Rows merge per CDR3 protein into single entries with the most common DNA and genes. The table for this sample lists some 700,000 distinct CDR3 sequences; roughly 33% of them were counted only once. The ten largest clonotypes hold about 20% of the sample. Their antigens remain unidentified. Read against the paper, the sample's treatment or condition label means: in vitro stimulation with specific CMV peptide epitopes to enrich CMV-specific T cells. Sequencing was performed on cultured PBMCs, taken from culture after CMV antigen stimulation. These receptors were obtained from a human donor in good health (CMV status not recorded). Some clones in this sample may be carry-over from other donors' samples.

In this sample, this clonotype turned up once. A single base separates this from a much larger clone, so it may be a read error. The V and J genes are TRBV7-2 and TRBJ2-7; 8 bases are a match to TRBD1. From germline, CDR1 is SGHTA and CDR2 FQGNSA. The CDR3 has 16 residues. The CDR3 sequence: CASSFPAGQGSYEQNF. CDR3 nucleotide sequence: TGTGCCAGCAGCTTCCCTGCCGGACAGGGATCCTACGAGCAGAACTTC.

This clonotype was picked up one time. The chain uses TRBV11-3 and TRBJ1-6; D is ambiguous. Trimming removed 3 bases from V and 5 bases from J, with 8 bases in between. Per the germline V gene, CDR1 is SGHNT and CDR2 is YENEEA. CDR3 length: 14 residues. Here the CDR3 DNA reads TGTGCCAGCAGCTTCAACGGGGATAATTCACCCCTCCACTTT. Protein: CASSFNGDNSPLHF. Using reference TRBV11-3 and TRBJ1-6 for the parts outside the CDR3, the full variable domain is EAGVVQSPRYKIIEKKQPVAFWCNPISGHNTLYWYLQNLGQGPELLIRYENEEAVDDSQLPKDRFSAERLKGVDSTLKIQPAELGDSAVYLCASSFNGDNSPLHFGNGTRLTVT.

This clonotype was seen just once. The chain's CDR3 is CASRLDRLGTEAFF. CDR3 bases: TGTGCCAGCAGGCTAGATAGGTTGGGGACTGAAGCTTTCTTT. V usage is TRBV6-6 and J usage is TRBJ1-1; the D is unclear. V was cut by 6 bases and J by 5 bases, with 16 bases left in between. CDR1 is MNHNY and CDR2 is SVGAGI in the germline V gene (reference sequence). The CDR3 loop spans 14 amino acids.

In DNA, the CDR3 is TGTGCCAGCAGTTTCGTCGGGATCGGGGGCAGGGGGACCAACGAGCAGTACTTC. This sequence encodes CASSFVGIGGRGTNEQYF. The gene calls are TRBV27 and TRBJ2-7; perhaps TRBD1 as D (7 bases). The CDR3 has 18 residues. The germline V and J ends were trimmed by 3 bases and 5 bases, with 26 bases remaining between them. Germline V gene sequence: CDR1 MNHEY, CDR2 SMNVEV (reference sequence).

The chain combines TRBV2 with TRBJ1-1; no reliable D call. V lost 7 bases to trimming and J lost 0 bases, with 12 bases between them. Germline assignment: CDR1 SNHLY and CDR2 FYNNEI. The CDR3 spans 14 residues. The CDR3 sequence is CASNRAPMNTEAFF. CDR3 sequence (DNA): TGTGCCAGCAACCGGGCCCCCATGAACACTGAAGCTTTCTTT.

The table lists this clonotype with many counts. The rearrangement links TRBV7-2 to TRBJ1-6; TRBD1 matches 9 bases. Germline CDR1 and CDR2: SGHTA and FQGNSA. After removal of 3 bases from V and 5 bases from J, the junction contained 5 bases not matched to a gene. The CDR3 sequence is 16 residues long. In DNA form, the CDR3 reads TGTGCCAGCAGCTTGACAGGGGGTCTAAATAATTCACCCCTCCACTTT. Translation gives CASSLTGGLNNSPLHF.

Only a few counts were recorded for this clonotype. This chain links TRBV19 with TRBJ1-3; no clear D gene. Trimming took 5 bases from V and 0 from J, leaving 14 bases between them. CDR1 and CDR2 from the germline V gene are LNHDA and SQIVND (reference sequence). The CDR3 is made up of 16 amino acids. CDR3 nucleotides: TGTGCCAGTAGTCTCCCGCAGACACACTCTGGAAACACCATATATTTT. Protein sequence: CASSLPQTHSGNTIYF.

The genes are TRBV4-1 and TRBJ1-1; D is undetermined. The CDR3 runs to 11 residues. The germline V and J ends were trimmed by 3 bases and 14 bases, with 13 bases remaining between them. CDR1 and CDR2 from the germline V gene are MGHRA and YSYEKL. The CDR3 reads CASSHSRNQFF. The CDR3 nucleotides read TGCGCCAGCAGCCATTCTCGGAACCAGTTCTTT.

This chain links TRBV7-9 with TRBJ2-6, with 7 bases aligning to TRBD1. This CDR3 spans 16 amino acids. J lost 3 bases, V lost 5 bases, and 7 bases had no gene match. Germline V gives CDR1 SEHNR, CDR2 FQNEAQ (reference sequence). CDR3 coding DNA: TGTGCCAGCAGCCCCACAGGGGAGTATGGGGCCAACGTCCTGACTTTC. Protein sequence: CASSPTGEYGANVLTF.

The chain links TRBV20-1 to TRBJ1-1; 9 bases line up with TRBD1. Germline CDR1 reads DFQATT; CDR2 reads SNEGSKA (reference sequence). The CDR3 extends over 11 amino acids. Trimming cost V 5 bases and J 10 bases; bases outside gene matches: 5. The DNA for the CDR3 is TGCAGTGCTCTAGACAGGGGGTTAGCTTTCTTT. It translates to CSALDRGLAFF.

This rearrangement joins TRBV6-5 to TRBJ2-1, with D perhaps TRBD2 (5 bases). The ends were cut back, 6 bases at V and 0 bases at J, with 15 bases in the middle. Germline V gene lookup returns CDR1 MNHEY and CDR2 SVGAGI. This CDR3 has 16 residues. The CDR3 DNA sequence: TGTGCCAGCAGACTGGCGGGCCTAAGCTCCTACAATGAGCAGTTCTTC. This translates into CASRLAGLSSYNEQFF.

This clonotype was seen a handful of times. The genes are TRBV7-9 and TRBJ1-1, with D hard to call. CDR1 SEHNR and CDR2 FQNEAQ come from the germline V gene (reference sequence). Trimming removed 5 bases from V and 3 bases from J, with 13 bases in between. This CDR3 is built from 14 residues. CDR3 protein: CASSVTRRDTEAFF. In DNA form, the CDR3 reads TGTGCCAGCAGCGTGACAAGAAGGGACACTGAAGCTTTCTTT. Supplemented by reference TRBV7-9 and TRBJ1-1, the full variable domain reads DTGVSQNPRHKITKRGQNVTFRCDPISEHNRLYWYRQTLGQGPEFLTYFQNEAQLEKSRLLSDRFSAERPKGSFSTLEIQRTEQGDSAMYLCASSVTRRDTEAFFGQGTRLTVV.

The V call is TRBV2, the J call TRBJ2-7; D not resolved. CDR1 SNHLY and CDR2 FYNNEI come from the germline V gene. The CDR3 loop spans 14 amino acids. Deletions cut 7 bases from V and 0 bases from J, with 13 bases between. The CDR3, as DNA: TGTGCCAGCAAGGCAGGAACGAGCTCCTACGAGCAGTACTTC. Residues: CASKAGTSSYEQYF.

The rearrangement joins TRBV6-1 to TRBJ2-7, with 8 bases lining up with TRBD2. V shed 6 bases and J 3 bases; nucleotides not matched to a gene: 10. This CDR3 spans 15 amino acids. Germline assignment: CDR1 MNHNS and CDR2 SASEGT. In DNA, the CDR3 is TGTGCCAGCAGACGGAGCGGGAGCCCCTACTACGAGCAGTACTTC. It translates to CASRRSGSPYYEQYF.

The J gene is TRBJ2-5, the V gene TRBV20-1; TRBD2 agrees at 11 bases. Germline CDR1 DFQATT, CDR2 SNEGSKA (reference sequence). The CDR3 has 13 residues. For the CDR3, the DNA is TGCGGGGGGACTAGCGGATCCCCGAGGACCCAGTACTTC. Translation: CGGTSGSPRTQYF.

V usage is TRBV12-3 or TRBV12-4 and J usage is TRBJ2-7, with D uncertain. The CDR3 runs to 12 residues. With 8 bases removed from V and 6 bases from J, the gap between germline ends came to 14 bases. The CDR3 is CASGLTLGEQYF. The CDR3 DNA reads as TGTGCCAGCGGCCTCACCCTGGGCGAGCAGTACTTC.

This clonotype was counted many times. This sequence joins TRBV7-9 and TRBJ2-1; no firm D call. Germline V gene sequence: CDR1 SEHNR, CDR2 FQNEAQ (reference sequence). The CDR3 extends over 15 amino acids. V was clipped by 5 bases and J by 5 bases, with 16 bases between them. In DNA form, the CDR3 reads TGTGCCAGCAGCGACCACAGCAAAACAAACAATGAGCAGTTCTTC. Translated, it gives CASSDHSKTNNEQFF.

The table lists this clonotype with a few counts. This sequence joins TRBV24-1 and TRBJ2-3; perhaps TRBD2 as D (5 bases). CDR1 KGHDR and CDR2 SFDVKD come from the germline V gene. The CDR3 spans 13 residues. The V end lost 3 bases, the J end lost 6 bases, and 9 bases lay between the germline ends. This chain's CDR3 is CATSDPGTDTQYF. The CDR3 DNA reads as TGTGCCACCAGTGATCCGGGAACGGATACGCAGTATTTT.

This clonotype came up a few times. The chain couples TRBV5-3 to TRBJ2-3; 8 positions match TRBD1. TRBV5-3 is given ORF status, its function remaining uncertain. There are 13 residues in the CDR3. Trimming at V came to 8 bases and at J to 4 bases, leaving 6 bases not matched to a gene. This chain's CDR3 is CASRDRQADTQYF. The CDR3 DNA sequence: TGTGCCAGCCGGGACAGGCAAGCAGATACGCAGTATTTT.

CDR3: CASSPSGVARIYGYTF. In nucleotides, the CDR3 is TGTGCCAGCAGCCCCAGTGGGGTCGCGAGGATCTATGGCTACACCTTC. This chain uses TRBV7-8 with TRBJ1-2; no reliable D call. V lost 5 bases, J lost 4 bases, and 20 bases lay in between. Germline V gives CDR1 SGHVS, CDR2 FQNEAQ. The CDR3 extends over 16 amino acids. The full variable domain, in which reference TRBV7-8 and TRBJ1-2 provide the parts outside the CDR3, is GAGVSQSPRYKVAKRGQDVALRCDPISGHVSLFWYQQALGQGPEFLTYFQNEAQLDKSGLPSDRFFAERPEGSVSTLKIQRTQQEDSAVYLCASSPSGVARIYGYTFGSGTRLTVV.

The chain uses TRBV28 and TRBJ2-1, with D perhaps TRBD1 or TRBD2 (5 bases each). Germline V gene sequence: CDR1 MDHEN, CDR2 SYDVKM. The CDR3 runs 15 residues. V shed 5 bases and J shed 14 bases, with 25 bases lying between them. Written as DNA, the CDR3 is TGTGCCAGCAGTACTCCGCCGGGACCGGGCGCGGAGGAGTTCTTC. Protein product: CASSTPPGPGAEEFF.

The chain's CDR3 is CASSAGPSGNEQFF. The CDR3 nucleotides are TGTGCCAGCAGCGCGGGACCCTCTGGCAATGAGCAGTTCTTC. This chain links TRBV9 with TRBJ2-1; possibly TRBD1 or TRBD2 for D (5 bases each). Per the germline V gene, CDR1 is SGDLS and CDR2 is YYNGEE. This CDR3 region has 14 residues. Trimming pared 3 bases from V and 6 bases from J, leaving 13 bases between.

This chain connects TRBV5-6 to TRBJ2-5; D call uncertain. V was clipped by 3 bases and J by 5 bases, with 11 bases between them. This CDR3 spans 13 amino acids. The germline V gene has CDR1 SGHDT and CDR2 YYEEEE. The CDR3 DNA reads TGTGCCAGCAGCTCGATCTCATGGGAGACCCAGTACTTC. Translation gives CASSSISWETQYF.

Many counts were recorded for this clonotype. The chain carries TRBV7-2 and TRBJ2-1; D may match TRBD1 or TRBD2 (5 bases each). Deletions cut 5 bases from V and 6 bases from J, with 14 bases between. The CDR3 sequence is 14 residues long. CDR1 and CDR2 from the germline V gene are SGHTA and FQGNSA. CDR3: CASSRDPTTNEQFF. The CDR3 coding sequence is TGTGCCAGCAGCCGGGACCCCACCACCAATGAGCAGTTCTTC.

This clonotype appeared a few times. The chain couples TRBV19 to TRBJ2-2; 7 bases match TRBD1. The CDR3 contains 14 residues. The J segment lost 1 base and the V segment lost 8 bases, leaving 4 bases of the junction unmatched. The germline CDR1 and CDR2 sequences are LNHDA and SQIVND (reference sequence). In nucleotides, the CDR3 is TGTGCCAGTCGACAGGGCTGGAACACCGGGGAGCTGTTTTTT. Translation gives CASRQGWNTGELFF.

The rearrangement uses TRBV19 and TRBJ1-6, with 7 bases identical to TRBD1. CDR3 length: 15 residues. Per germline, CDR1 LNHDA and CDR2 SQIVND (reference sequence). With 7 bases clipped from V and 0 bases from J, the junction kept 3 bases outside the gene matches. In DNA, the CDR3 is TGTGCCAGTATAGGGGACAGCTCCTATAATTCACCCCTCCACTTT. This gives the protein CASIGDSSYNSPLHF.

The chain combines TRBV6-1 with TRBJ1-2; 7 nucleotides align to TRBD1. CDR1 and CDR2 from the germline V gene are MNHNS and SASEGT. Trimming at V came to 2 bases and at J to 1 base, leaving 7 bases not matched to a gene. The CDR3 has 16 amino acids. The CDR3 protein is CASSELGTESNYGYTF. DNA of the CDR3: TGTGCCAGCAGTGAACTCGGGACAGAGAGTAACTATGGCTACACCTTC.

The J gene is TRBJ2-7, the V gene TRBV27, with a weak D call TRBD2 (5 bases). CDR3 length: 15 amino acids. Germline V CDR1 and CDR2: MNHEY, SMNVEV (reference sequence). The ends were cut back, 5 bases at V and 3 bases at J, with 17 bases in the middle. CDR3 residues: CASSPGPLDYYEQYF. CDR3 sequence (DNA): TGTGCCAGCAGTCCTGGGCCCCTCGACTACTACGAGCAGTACTTC.

The V call is TRBV20-1, the J call TRBJ2-4, with 7 bases that match TRBD2. The length of the CDR3 is 14 residues. Germline V gives CDR1 DFQATT, CDR2 SNEGSKA (reference sequence). Trimming cost V 6 bases and J 5 bases; bases outside gene matches: 10. The CDR3 here is CSAPGAGIENIQYF. CDR3 coding DNA: TGCAGTGCCCCCGGAGCGGGAATCGAAAACATTCAGTACTTC.

This clonotype turned up a few times. This chain uses TRBV20-1 with TRBJ1-1; tentatively, D is TRBD1 (5 bases). The CDR3 contains 13 residues. In germline, CDR1 is DFQATT, CDR2 SNEGSKA (reference sequence). The ends were cut back, 2 bases at V and 4 bases at J, with 11 bases in the middle. The CDR3 DNA reads as TGCAGTGCTAGAAGGTCGGGGGTCACTGAAGCTTTCTTT. Amino acids: CSARRSGVTEAFF.